A single sample is the source of the 7 T cell receptor beta chains below, sequenced in a study of shared clonotypes between healthy human individuals. Measured with immunoSEQ multiplex PCR; TCRdb has only the in-frame clones, and not every one. The sample lists over a million clones; over 95% were seen once. Sequenced: naive CD4+ T cells sorted from blood. Noted subset: CD45RA+ positively selected. These receptor sequences come from a man aged 25-45 years in good health.

The rearrangement uses TRBV7-9 and TRBJ1-5; 12 nucleotides agree with TRBD1. V was pared by 2 bases and J by 5 bases, with 7 bases of the junction left unmatched. CDR1 SEHNR and CDR2 FQNEAQ come from the germline V gene (reference sequence). This CDR3 has 17 residues. CDR3 in DNA: TGTGCCAGCAGCTTATGGAGGGGACAGGGGGCCTATCAGCCCCAGCATTTT. Residues: CASSLWRGQGAYQPQHF.

The chain is built from TRBV7-9 and TRBJ2-3; possible D gene TRBD2, 5 bases. The germline V gene has CDR1 SEHNR and CDR2 FQNEAQ (reference sequence). This CDR3 is built from 15 residues. Trimming stripped 5 bases from V and 0 bases from J, with 12 bases between. CDR3 bases: TGTGCCAGCAGCCCTCCGGGGTCAAGCACAGATACGCAGTATTTT. Amino acid sequence: CASSPPGSSTDTQYF.

This chain uses TRBV9 with TRBJ2-1; D is uncertain. V lost 3 bases, J lost 0 bases, and 13 bases lay in between. This CDR3 comprises 16 residues. Germline lookup yields CDR1 SGDLS and CDR2 YYNGEE. The CDR3 sequence: CASSGRSSSSYNEQFF. The CDR3 DNA follows: TGTGCCAGCAGCGGCCGGTCGTCGAGCTCCTACAATGAGCAGTTCTTC. Drawing the rest from reference TRBV9 and TRBJ2-1, the complete variable domain is DSGVTQTPKHLITATGQRVTLRCSPRSGDLSVYWYQQSLDQGLQFLIQYYNGEERAKGNILERFSAQQFPDLHSELNLSSLELGDSALYFCASSGRSSSSYNEQFFGPGTRLTVL.

The V and J genes are TRBV18 and TRBJ2-7; D ambiguous. V lost 5 bases and J lost 6, with 11 bases in between. CDR1 is KGHSH, CDR2 LQKENI, per germline. This CDR3 contains 12 residues. The CDR3 is CASSNLSGEQYF. CDR3 bases: TGTGCCAGCTCAAACTTGAGTGGCGAGCAGTACTTC.

This chain joins TRBV7-9 and TRBJ2-2; 8 bases are a match to TRBD2. The CDR3 extends over 17 amino acids. Germline V gene sequence: CDR1 SEHNR, CDR2 FQNEAQ (reference sequence). The trim removed 5 bases at V and 4 bases at J, leaving 12 bases unmatched. CDR3: CASSASSGSLFTGELFF. CDR3 in DNA: TGTGCCAGCAGCGCTTCCAGCGGGAGTCTGTTCACCGGGGAGCTGTTTTTT.

The rearrangement links TRBV29-1 to TRBJ1-2; a possible D gene is TRBD1 (6 bases). Trimming left V 4 bases short and J 2 bases short, with 11 bases between. The germline V gene has CDR1 SQVTM and CDR2 ANQGSEA. The CDR3 is made up of 13 amino acids. CDR3 nucleotide sequence: TGCAGCGTTGCCCCAGGGGCCAACTATGGCTACACCTTC. Translation: CSVAPGANYGYTF.

The genes are TRBV28 and TRBJ2-1, with D unresolved. The germline V gene has CDR1 MDHEN and CDR2 SYDVKM. The V end lost 8 bases, the J end lost 1 base, and 9 bases lay between the germline ends. There are 13 residues in the CDR3. For the CDR3, the DNA is TGTGCCAGCTGCCCTCCGTCCTACAATGAGCAGTTCTTC. The encoded protein is CASCPPSYNEQFF.